These T cell receptor beta chains were read from a single sample in a study of beta chain features in type 1 diabetes. Clones were read by immunoSEQ multiplex PCR, and TCRdb kept only the in-frame ones, dropping some. The table includes almost 350,000 clones, 8% detected once. Material: central memory CD4+ T cells from blood. The receptors come from a woman aged 18-29 years in good health. Each CDR3 is given with its conserved first and last residue. A D gene is named only where the DNA matches it firmly. Clone size appears in some rows only: once, few, many, or a class for an expanded clone.

d_call	j_call	clone_size	v_call	cdr3_length	cdr3_nt	cdr3_aa
TRBD2	TRBJ2-1	few	TRBV11-1	15	TGTGCCAGCAGCCGAGGACTAGCGGGAGTCAGTGAGCAGTTCTTC	CASSRGLAGVSEQFF
NA	TRBJ1-4	NA	TRBV10-3	14	TGTGCCAGCAGTGATTGGCAGGGGAATGAAAAACTGTTTTTT	CASSDWQGNEKLFF
NA	TRBJ1-1	NA	TRBV6-5	12	TGTGCCAGCAGCTCAGCGAACACTGAAGCTTTCTTT	CASSSANTEAFF
TRBD2	TRBJ2-1	NA	TRBV6-4	13	TGTGCCAGCTCTAGCGGGAGGGGCTATGAGCAGTTCTTC	CASSSGRGYEQFF
TRBD2	TRBJ2-5	few	TRBV10-3	14	TGTGCCAGCAGTATAACTAGCGGGAGGCCCAAGGAATACTTC	CASSITSGRPKEYF
TRBD2	TRBJ2-5	NA	TRBV5-4	17	TGTGCCAGCAGCGGTGGGGGGACTAGCGGGAGGGTAGAGACCCAGTACTTC	CASSGGGTSGRVETQYF
NA	TRBJ2-7	few	TRBV10-1	12	TGCGCCAGCAGTCCAGGGTTTTCCGAGCAGTACTTC	CASSPGFSEQYF
NA	TRBJ2-1	NA	TRBV10-2	17	TGCGCCAGCACCACACTAGCCCCCGGGACGGTCTACAATGAGCAGTTCTTC	CASTTLAPGTVYNEQFF
NA	TRBJ2-5	few	TRBV29-1	12	TGCAGCGTCCTACGACAGAAAGAGACCCAGTACTTC	CSVLRQKETQYF
NA	TRBJ1-2	NA	TRBV6-1	15	TGTGCCAGCAGTGAAGTGAGGTCGAGGGGCTATGGCTACACCTTC	CASSEVRSRGYGYTF
NA	TRBJ2-1	few	TRBV7-9	14	TGTGCCAGCAGCCGACCCCCAGGGAGAATAGAGCAGTTCTTC	CASSRPPGRIEQFF
NA	TRBJ2-6	NA	TRBV5-6	15	TGTGCCAGCAGCCCATACAGCTCTGGGGCCAACGTCCTGACTTTC	CASSPYSSGANVLTF
NA	TRBJ2-5	many	TRBV14	15	TGTGCCAGCAGCCAAGTGGATGGCTACCAAGAGACCCAGTACTTC	CASSQVDGYQETQYF
NA	TRBJ2-2	few	TRBV7-2	14	TGTGCCAGCAGCTTCGAGGGTTGGACCGGGGAGCTGTTTTTT	CASSFEGWTGELFF
TRBD2	TRBJ2-3	NA	TRBV6-1	16	TGTGCCAGCAGTGACCCTAGCGGGGGACGCACAGATACGCAGTATTTT	CASSDPSGGRTDTQYF
TRBD1	TRBJ2-1	NA	TRBV5-1	15	TGCGCCAGCAGCCCAGACAGGGTTGAGTTTGATGAGCAGTTCTTC	CASSPDRVEFDEQFF
NA	TRBJ2-7	many	TRBV10-3	14	TGTGCCATCAGTGAGTTAGGACCTGGGTACGAGCAGTACTTC	CAISELGPGYEQYF
TRBD1	TRBJ2-5	many	TRBV18	14	TGTGCCAGCTCAGCTACAGGGGGCTGGAAGACCCAGTACTTC	CASSATGGWKTQYF
TRBD2	TRBJ2-3	few	TRBV11-2	16	TGTGCCAGCAGCCAAGTCGCGGGAGGGCCCGGAGATACGCAGTATTTT	CASSQVAGGPGDTQYF
NA	TRBJ2-5	few	TRBV15	14	TGTGCCACCAGCAGAGATCAACCCGGCGGGACCCAGTACTTC	CATSRDQPGGTQYF
NA	TRBJ2-1	few	TRBV10-3	15	TGTGCCATCAGTGAGAGGGAGACCACTTACAATGAGCAGTTCTTC	CAISERETTYNEQFF
TRBD1	TRBJ2-2	NA	TRBV5-1	15	TGCGCCAGCAGAAGCGGACAGGGTAACACCGGGGAGCTGTTTTTT	CASRSGQGNTGELFF
TRBD2	TRBJ2-3	NA	TRBV5-1	17	TGCGCCAGCAGCTTTCGTTACGGGAGGGCCAACACAGATACGCAGTATTTT	CASSFRYGRANTDTQYF
NA	TRBJ1-4	NA	TRBV21-1	17	TGTGCCAGCAGCAATGGGGAGCGTTTTGCAACTAATGAAAAACTGTTTTTT	CASSNGERFATNEKLFF
TRBD2	TRBJ2-1	few	TRBV7-2	14	TGTGCCAGCAGCAGGACTAGTCCCGATGGCGAGCAGTTCTTC	CASSRTSPDGEQFF
NA	TRBJ2-2	NA	TRBV29-1	14	TGCAGCGCCCGTTTGGGCGGGGTCACCGGGGAGCTGTTTTTT	CSARLGGVTGELFF